This T cell receptor beta chain came from a study of cytomegalovirus exposure and HLA in healthy donors. This clone was found a few times. PCR primers comprised 60 Vbeta and 13 Jbeta primers. Assay: immunoSEQ multiplex PCR; the TCRdb copy retains only in-frame clones and omits some. The sample carries 100,000 to 150,000 clones, less than 85% recorded once. This CDR3 region has 17 residues. Germline CDR1 and CDR2: SGHRS and YFSETQ. V gave up 4 bases and J gave up 7 bases; unmatched junction bases: 17. The V and J genes are TRBV5-1 and TRBJ2-3, with TRBD2 matching over 8 bases. What was sequenced was PBMCs. The TCR was taken from a woman aged 40 to 50 in good health and CMV-seropositive. The CDR3 nucleotides are TGCGCCAGCAGCAACACCATGGGGGGACTAGTACAAAATACGCAGTATTTT. Its protein product is CASSNTMGGLVQNTQYF.